This TCR beta chain was recorded in a study of radiotherapy plus CTLA-4 blockade in lung cancer. Background on the study: Objective response rate was roughly 19%; disease control rate, about 28%. General study points: TCR clones originating in tumors grew in number in blood after radiotherapy plus ipilimumab. Per reports, early blood T cell clone dynamics, plus interferon-beta, forecast response most strongly.

The count of this clone is one. The antigen is undetermined. The protocol was immunoSEQ multiplex PCR, while the TCRdb copy is restricted to in-frame clones and leaves out a portion. The data hold around 40,000 clones, with 65% to 75% observed a single time. The TCR was taken from a human donor with non-small cell lung cancer who had stable disease on radiotherapy plus ipilimumab. The specimen was peripheral blood, collected from a patient treated with radiotherapy plus ipilimumab.

The CDR3 reads CASSSGGSPLHF. In DNA form, the CDR3 reads TGCGCCAGCAGCTCGGGGGGGTCACCCCTCCACTTT. The chain recombines TRBV5-1 with TRBJ1-6; possibly TRBD1 for D (5 bases). The germline V gene has CDR1 SGHRS and CDR2 YFSETQ. V lost 3 bases and J 10 bases, leaving 8 bases between the germline ends. CDR3 length: 12 residues.